This paragraph reports one T cell receptor beta chain. What it binds is unknown. This sample is drawn from a study of response to subunit inactivated influenza vaccine. One entry per CDR3 protein, called by TCRdb with MiXCR from the RT-PCR reads. The table records hundreds of thousands of distinct CDR3 sequences, 13% to 15% of them present only once. The study's findings and limits: Each seasonal influenza vaccination, the authors suggested, recruits few new T cells.

This CDR3 is 15 amino acids long. Germline lookup yields CDR1 MNHEY and CDR2 SMNVEV (reference sequence). V shed 5 bases, J shed 7 bases, and the junction held 7 bases outside the gene matches. This receptor was identified in a man aged 45-65 years who received an inactivated influenza vaccine. Sequencing was performed on PBMCs from blood, taken less than 15 days before vaccination. The chain links TRBV27 to TRBJ1-6, with TRBD1 matching 8 bases. CDR3 amino acids: CASSKRQGRNSPLHF. The CDR3 coding sequence is TGTGCCAGCAGTAAGAGACAGGGGAGGAATTCACCCCTCCACTTT.